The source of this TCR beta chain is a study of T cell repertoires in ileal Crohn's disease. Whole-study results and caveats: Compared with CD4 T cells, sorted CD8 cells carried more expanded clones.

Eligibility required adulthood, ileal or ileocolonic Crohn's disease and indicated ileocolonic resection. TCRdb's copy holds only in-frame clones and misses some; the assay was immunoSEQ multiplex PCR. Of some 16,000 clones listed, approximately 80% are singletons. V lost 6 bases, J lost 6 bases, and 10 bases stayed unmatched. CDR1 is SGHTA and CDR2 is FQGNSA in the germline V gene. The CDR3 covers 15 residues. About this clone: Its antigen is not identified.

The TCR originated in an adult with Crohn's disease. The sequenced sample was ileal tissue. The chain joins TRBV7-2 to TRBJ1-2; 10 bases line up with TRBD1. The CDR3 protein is CASSPLTGGNHGYTF. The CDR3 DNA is TGTGCCAGCAGTCCCCTGACAGGGGGCAACCATGGCTACACCTTC.